The 16 T cell receptor beta chains in this list originate from one sample, sequenced in a study of T cell repertoires in cytomegalovirus infection. TCRdb reprocessed the reads via MiXCR and lists one record per CDR3 protein. The repertoire holds over 300,000 distinct CDR3 sequences, with roughly 15% as singletons. The specimen sequenced was PBMCs. These receptors came from a human donor in good health (CMV status not recorded). Some clones in this sample may be carry-over from other donors' samples.

The chain uses TRBV12-3 or TRBV12-4 and TRBJ2-5; the D is unclear. Trimming cost V 5 bases and J 7 bases, with 14 bases left between them. The CDR3 has 13 amino acids. The CDR3 nucleotides are TGTGCCAGCAGTCCCGGGTCCCCAGGGACCCAGTACTTC. This codes for CASSPGSPGTQYF.

This clonotype has only a few counts. This chain links TRBV5-1 with TRBJ2-3; 10 nucleotides match TRBD2. CDR1 and CDR2 from the germline V gene are SGHRS and YFSETQ. This CDR3 is 16 amino acids long. V shed 0 bases and J 4 bases; nucleotides not matched to a gene: 5. The CDR3 DNA reads TGCGCCAGCAGCTTGGTCAGCGGGGGGGACTCAGATACGCAGTATTTT. As protein: CASSLVSGGDSDTQYF.

This chain connects TRBV15 to TRBJ2-5, with 9 bases fitting TRBD2. This CDR3 is 16 amino acids long. Trimming cost V 9 bases and J 0 bases; bases outside gene matches: 11. Germline V gene sequence: CDR1 LNHNV, CDR2 YYDKDF (reference sequence). For the CDR3, the DNA is TGTGCCACTGGAGGGCTAGCGGGAACGAACCAAGAGACCCAGTACTTC. Translating gives CATGGLAGTNQETQYF. Variable domain in full (rest from reference TRBV15 and TRBJ2-5): DAMVIQNPRYQVTQFGKPVTLSCSQTLNHNVMYWYQQKSSQAPKLLFHYYDKDFNNEADTPDNFQSRRPNTSFCFLDIRSPGLGDTAMYLCATGGLAGTNQETQYFGPGTRLLVL.

This clonotype showed up just a few times. This chain links TRBV28 with TRBJ1-5, with D uncertain. The germline CDR1 and CDR2 sequences are MDHEN and SYDVKM. V gave up 3 bases and J gave up 6 bases, with 6 bases separating them. The CDR3 is 12 residues long. The CDR3 DNA follows: TGTGCCAGCAGTTTCACCGGTCAGCCCCAGCATTTT. Translated: CASSFTGQPQHF. Variable domain in full (rest from reference TRBV28 and TRBJ1-5): DVKVTQSSRYLVKRTGEKVFLECVQDMDHENMFWYRQDPGLGLRLIYFSYDVKMKEKGDIPEGYSVSREKKERFSLILESASTNQTSMYLCASSFTGQPQHFGDGTRLSIL.

At least ten counts were recorded for this clonotype. J is TRBJ1-4 and V is TRBV27; D unclear. Germline V CDR1 and CDR2: MNHEY, SMNVEV (reference sequence). V was shortened by 8 bases and J by 3 bases, with 19 bases between the two germline ends. This CDR3 has 16 residues. CDR3 loop: CASSLWPRESNEKLFF. DNA of the CDR3: TGTGCCAGCTCCCTGTGGCCGCGGGAATCTAATGAAAAACTGTTTTTT.

The CDR3 coding sequence is TGTGCCAGCACCCCGCTGGCGGGGGGCACAGATACGCAGTATTTT. It yields the protein CASTPLAGGTDTQYF. This chain uses TRBV27 with TRBJ2-3, with 7 positions matching TRBD2. The CDR3 runs to 15 residues. Germline CDR1 MNHEY, CDR2 SMNVEV (reference sequence). Trimming at V came to 7 bases and at J to 1 base, leaving 8 bases not matched to a gene.

The chain combines TRBV9 with TRBJ2-7; TRBD1 aligns across 7 bases. The CDR3 consists of 16 residues. Germline V gene data show CDR1 as SGDLS and CDR2 as YYNGEE. V gave up 0 bases and J gave up 2 bases; unmatched junction bases: 8. The CDR3 DNA reads as TGTGCCAGCAGCGTAGCGCCCGGGACAGCAACCTACGAGCAGTACTTC. Translated, it gives CASSVAPGTATYEQYF.

This clonotype was found many times. The chain employs TRBV7-3 and TRBJ2-2; D is possibly TRBD1 (5 bases). Trimming removed 5 bases at V and 1 base at J, with 8 bases between. The germline V gene encodes CDR1 SGHTA and CDR2 FQGTGA. The CDR3 spans 14 residues. The CDR3 protein is CASSPTGNTGELFF. As DNA, the CDR3 is TGTGCCAGCAGCCCAACAGGGAACACCGGGGAGCTGTTTTTT.

This clonotype came up a few times. The rearrangement joins TRBV6-5 to TRBJ1-1, with 10 bases matching TRBD1. In germline, CDR1 is MNHEY, CDR2 SVGAGI. The trim removed 6 bases at V and 0 bases at J, leaving 7 bases unmatched. This CDR3 is built from 16 residues. The CDR3 DNA follows: TGTGCCAGCAGCGACCGACAGGGGGCGTTGAACACTGAAGCTTTCTTT. Residues: CASSDRQGALNTEAFF.

This clonotype has more than one count but fewer than ten. The chain has TRBV19 and TRBJ1-1; D is uncertain. The V and J ends lost 5 bases and 5 bases respectively, with 12 bases between them. This CDR3 is built from 13 residues. Germline V gene data show CDR1 as LNHDA and CDR2 as SQIVND (reference sequence). The CDR3 coding sequence is TGTGCCAGTAGTTCCGGCCGGGAAACTGAAGCTTTCTTT. Residues: CASSSGRETEAFF.

The sample holds many counts of this clonotype. This chain joins TRBV6-1 and TRBJ1-2; D is undetermined. V was pared by 5 bases and J by 0 bases, with 10 bases between. The CDR3 covers 14 residues. Germline CDR1 is MNHNS and CDR2 is SASEGT. The CDR3 region has the DNA TGTGCCAGCAGTCCCACAGCTGCTAACTATGGCTACACCTTC. It codes for CASSPTAANYGYTF.

V usage is TRBV4-1 and J usage is TRBJ2-1, with D perhaps TRBD1 (6 bases). The CDR3 contains 16 residues. Trimming removed 0 bases from V and 9 bases from J, with 18 bases in between. Germline-derived CDR1 and CDR2 are MGHRA and YSYEKL. For the CDR3, the DNA is TGCGCCAGCAGCCAAGACATCCTTCAGGGGACGGGTGAGCAGTTCTTC. Its translation is CASSQDILQGTGEQFF.

This clonotype has a count of ten or more. This sequence joins TRBV4-3 and TRBJ2-5; tentatively, D is TRBD2 (6 bases). Trimming pared 0 bases from V and 1 base from J, leaving 18 bases between. The CDR3 consists of 18 residues. Germline CDR1 reads LGHNA; CDR2 reads YSLEER. The CDR3 coding sequence is TGCGCCAGCAGCCAAGAGTCCTGGGGGGATCCTCTCCAAGAGACCCAGTACTTC. It encodes CASSQESWGDPLQETQYF.

This chain connects TRBV5-6 to TRBJ2-7; 9 bases are a match to TRBD1. Germline trimming cut 0 bases from V and 6 bases from J; bases unmatched to any gene: 7. Germline-derived CDR1 and CDR2 are SGHDT and YYEEEE. CDR3 size: 15 residues. CDR3 nucleotides: TGTGCCAGCAGCTTGGCCGGGACAGGGAATTTCGAGCAGTACTTC. Its protein is CASSLAGTGNFEQYF.

V usage is TRBV18 and J usage is TRBJ2-7, with D unresolved. The CDR3 contains 12 residues. CDR1 and CDR2 from the germline V gene are KGHSH and LQKENI. The V end was cut by 2 bases, the J end by 3 bases, with 5 bases between. The CDR3 bases are TGTGCCAGCTCACCAGGGGTCTACGAGCAGTACTTC. The encoded protein is CASSPGVYEQYF.

This chain connects TRBV19 to TRBJ1-5; 8 positions match TRBD1. The V gene's germline CDR1 is LNHDA and CDR2 SQIVND (reference sequence). With 2 bases clipped from V and 4 bases from J, the junction kept 4 bases outside the gene matches. CDR3 length: 15 residues. This chain's CDR3 is CASSIMGQENQPQHF. CDR3 DNA: TGTGCCAGTAGTATAATGGGACAGGAAAATCAGCCCCAGCATTTT.